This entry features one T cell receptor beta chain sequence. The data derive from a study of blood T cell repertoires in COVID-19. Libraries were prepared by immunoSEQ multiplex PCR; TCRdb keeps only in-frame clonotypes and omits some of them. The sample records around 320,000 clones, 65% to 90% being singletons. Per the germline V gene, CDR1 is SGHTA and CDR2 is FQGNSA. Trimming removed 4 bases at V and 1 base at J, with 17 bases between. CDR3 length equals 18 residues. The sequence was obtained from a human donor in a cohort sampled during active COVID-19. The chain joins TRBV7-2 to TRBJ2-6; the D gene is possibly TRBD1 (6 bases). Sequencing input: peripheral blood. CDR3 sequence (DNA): TGTGCCAGCAGCTCGTACGGACAGCACTCTTCTGGGGCCAACGTCCTGACTTTC. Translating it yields CASSSYGQHSSGANVLTF.